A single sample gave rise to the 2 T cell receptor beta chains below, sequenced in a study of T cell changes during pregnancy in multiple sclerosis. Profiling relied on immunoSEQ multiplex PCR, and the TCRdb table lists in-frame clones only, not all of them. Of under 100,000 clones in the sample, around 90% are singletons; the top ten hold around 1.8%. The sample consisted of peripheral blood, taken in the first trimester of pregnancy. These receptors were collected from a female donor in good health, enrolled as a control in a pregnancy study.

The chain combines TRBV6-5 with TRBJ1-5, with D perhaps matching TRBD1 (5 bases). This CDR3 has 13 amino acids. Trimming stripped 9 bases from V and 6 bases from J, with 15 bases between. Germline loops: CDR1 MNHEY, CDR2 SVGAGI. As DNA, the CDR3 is TGTGCCAGTGGGCCGGGGGGAAGTCAGCCCCAGCATTTT. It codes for CASGPGGSQPQHF.

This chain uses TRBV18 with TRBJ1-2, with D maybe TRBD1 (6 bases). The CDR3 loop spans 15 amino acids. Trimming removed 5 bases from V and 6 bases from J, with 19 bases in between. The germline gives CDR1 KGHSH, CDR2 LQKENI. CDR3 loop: CASSGSRDTQDGYTF. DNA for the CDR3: TGTGCCAGCTCAGGATCGAGGGACACCCAAGATGGCTACACCTTC.